Following are 28 T cell receptor beta chains from one sample sequenced in a study of cytomegalovirus exposure and HLA in healthy donors. The primer mix had 60 Vbeta and 13 Jbeta primers. Sequenced by immunoSEQ multiplex PCR; TCRdb stores in-frame clones only, minus some. Of some 79,000 clones in the sample, 55% to 65% were seen once. Sequencing was carried out using PBMCs. Receptor source: a woman between 40 and 50 years old in good health and CMV-seropositive.

The gene calls are TRBV27 and TRBJ1-1, with D hard to call. V lost 8 bases and J 0 bases, leaving 13 bases between the germline ends. The CDR3 is 14 residues long. Germline CDR1 reads MNHEY; CDR2 reads SMNVEV (reference sequence). The CDR3 loop reads CASSNTLMNTEAFF. CDR3 nucleotide sequence: TGTGCCAGCTCTAATACCCTAATGAACACTGAAGCTTTCTTT.

The chain has TRBV5-4 and TRBJ2-5, with 11 bases lining up with TRBD2. CDR1 and CDR2 (germline): SGHNT, YYREEE (reference sequence). The CDR3 loop spans 16 amino acids. After removal of 4 bases from V and 0 bases from J, the junction contained 5 bases not matched to a gene. This CDR3 is CASSPLAGGYQETQYF. CDR3 nucleotide sequence: TGTGCCAGCAGCCCCTTAGCGGGAGGGTACCAAGAGACCCAGTACTTC.

This clone was seen a handful of times. This sequence joins TRBV7-9 and TRBJ2-7, with D possibly matching TRBD1 (5 bases). The CDR3 runs to 16 residues. Germline V CDR1 and CDR2: SEHNR, FQNEAQ (reference sequence). The V end lost 1 base, the J end lost 2 bases, and 15 bases lay between the germline ends. This chain's CDR3 is CASSLDRGRPAYEQYF. CDR3 in DNA: TGTGCCAGCAGCTTAGATAGGGGCCGGCCAGCCTACGAGCAGTACTTC.

This chain uses TRBV19 with TRBJ1-1; D not certain. V lost 5 bases to trimming and J lost 0 bases, with 7 bases between them. Germline values: CDR1 LNHDA, CDR2 SQIVND (reference sequence). The CDR3 contains 13 residues. CDR3 sequence (DNA): TGTGCCAGTAGTGGCCGCTTGAACACTGAAGCTTTCTTT. Its protein is CASSGRLNTEAFF.

J is TRBJ2-2 and V is TRBV29-1; 12 nucleotides line up with TRBD1. Germline V gives CDR1 SQVTM, CDR2 ANQGSEA. J lost 8 bases, V lost 6 bases, and 10 bases had no gene match. The CDR3 runs to 15 residues. CDR3 sequence reads: CSVVPGQGAMGELFF. DNA of the CDR3: TGCAGCGTAGTCCCGGGACAGGGGGCTATGGGGGAGCTGTTTTTT.

V usage is TRBV19 and J usage is TRBJ1-1, with unresolved D. V gave up 10 bases and J gave up 1 base, with 7 bases separating them. CDR3 length: 11 residues. The germline gives CDR1 LNHDA, CDR2 SQIVND (reference sequence). CDR3 DNA: TGTGCCACCGTAGAGAACACTGAAGCTTTCTTT. Its translation is CATVENTEAFF.

This chain uses TRBV10-3 with TRBJ2-1, with a tentative D call TRBD2 (5 bases). Trimming cost V 10 bases and J 3 bases, with 16 bases left between them. The CDR3 has 14 residues. Germline lookup yields CDR1 ENHRY and CDR2 SYGVKD. CDR3 coding DNA: TGTGCCACCTCTAACGGGGAACTCTACAATGAGCAGTTCTTC. This codes for CATSNGELYNEQFF.

V gene TRBV27 combines with J gene TRBJ2-7; TRBD1 matches at 8 bases. The V gene's germline CDR1 is MNHEY and CDR2 SMNVEV (reference sequence). V was clipped by 5 bases and J by 9 bases; unmatched bases: 15. The CDR3 contains 15 residues. The CDR3 DNA is TGTGCCAGCAGTCTTACCGGGACAGGTGCTTTAGGGCAGTACTTC. It yields the protein CASSLTGTGALGQYF.

CDR3 in amino acids: CASSQTAGEWETQYF. In DNA form, the CDR3 reads TGCGCCAGCAGCCAAACAGCGGGAGAGTGGGAGACCCAGTACTTC. The chain recombines TRBV4-1 with TRBJ2-5, with 8 nucleotides matching TRBD2. V was clipped by 2 bases and J by 5 bases; unmatched bases: 7. The CDR3 covers 15 residues. Germline V gene data show CDR1 as MGHRA and CDR2 as YSYEKL.

This clone was seen only a few times. CDR3 nucleotides: TGTGCCAGCAGCTCAGGAGGGGGGGTCCAAACTAATGAAAAACTGTTTTTT. Its protein is CASSSGGGVQTNEKLFF. The rearrangement links TRBV9 to TRBJ1-4, with a tentative D call TRBD1 (6 bases). CDR3 length: 17 amino acids. Germline-derived CDR1 and CDR2 are SGDLS and YYNGEE. The germline V and J ends were trimmed by 4 bases and 1 base, with 17 bases remaining between them.

This clone was found a few times. V is TRBV19 and J is TRBJ1-2; possibly TRBD1 for D (6 bases). From germline, CDR1 is LNHDA and CDR2 SQIVND (reference sequence). V was pared by 10 bases and J by 8 bases, with 20 bases between. This CDR3 spans 13 amino acids. CDR3 bases: TGTGCCACCCGGGACACCCTAGGGAGAGGCTACACCTTC. This encodes CATRDTLGRGYTF.

This clone was found a few times. The rearrangement joins TRBV19 to TRBJ1-3; D remains ambiguous. This CDR3 comprises 14 residues. Trimming left V 10 bases short and J 0 bases short, with 13 bases between. In germline, CDR1 is LNHDA, CDR2 SQIVND (reference sequence). The CDR3 DNA follows: TGTGCCACTTCTCGCGCTATCTCTGGAAACACCATATATTTT. Its protein product is CATSRAISGNTIYF.

This clone was detected only a few times. The J gene is TRBJ2-7, the V gene TRBV7-9; no firm D call. CDR3 length equals 16 residues. Trimming took 3 bases from V and 5 from J, leaving 20 bases between them. Germline assignment: CDR1 SEHNR and CDR2 FQNEAQ (reference sequence). The CDR3 sequence: CASSFGTARNPHEQYF. DNA for the CDR3: TGTGCCAGCAGCTTCGGAACGGCCAGGAACCCCCACGAGCAGTACTTC.

The chain employs TRBV18 and TRBJ1-1; D gene uncertain. Germline CDR1 is KGHSH and CDR2 is LQKENI. The CDR3 consists of 16 residues. Trimming pared 0 bases from V and 2 bases from J, leaving 13 bases between. CDR3 region: CASSPPNQAANTEAFF. In DNA, the CDR3 is TGTGCCAGCTCACCACCGAATCAAGCGGCAAACACTGAAGCTTTCTTT.

This clone was detected a few times. The chain couples TRBV2 to TRBJ2-2, with 7 bases fitting TRBD1. Germline CDR1 SNHLY, CDR2 FYNNEI. The CDR3 is 15 amino acids. Trimming took 7 bases from V and 6 from J; bases not matched to a gene: 11. The CDR3 coding sequence is TGTGCCAGCACGACCACCGCCCAGGGGGCCGGGGAGCTGTTTTTT. Its translation is CASTTTAQGAGELFF.

The chain is built from TRBV19 and TRBJ1-4; D is perhaps TRBD1 (5 bases). Germline CDR1 is LNHDA and CDR2 is SQIVND (reference sequence). The CDR3 has 15 amino acids. Trimming took 6 bases from V and 3 from J, leaving 14 bases between them. The CDR3 loop reads CASRNSDSANEKLFF. The CDR3 DNA is TGTGCCAGTAGAAACAGCGACAGCGCTAATGAAAAACTGTTTTTT.

V usage is TRBV10-3 and J usage is TRBJ1-2, with a tentative D call TRBD1 (5 bases). Trimming pared 5 bases from V and 5 bases from J, leaving 12 bases between. Germline V gene sequence: CDR1 ENHRY, CDR2 SYGVKD. The CDR3 has 13 amino acids. CDR3: CAISPGTLYGYTF. The DNA for the CDR3 is TGTGCCATCAGTCCCGGGACTTTGTATGGCTACACCTTC.

The genes are TRBV10-3 and TRBJ1-2; D unclear. CDR3 length: 14 amino acids. Germline V CDR1 and CDR2: ENHRY, SYGVKD. V lost 2 bases and J lost 2, with 9 bases in between. The CDR3 here is CAISEPVENYGYTF. The CDR3 coding sequence is TGTGCCATCAGTGAGCCGGTGGAGAACTATGGCTACACCTTC.

This clone was observed a few times. The V gene is TRBV28, the J gene TRBJ1-5; no clear D gene. The CDR3 consists of 13 residues. The V gene lost 6 bases and the J gene lost 4 bases, with 10 bases spanning the gap. In germline, CDR1 is MDHEN, CDR2 SYDVKM. For the CDR3, the DNA is TGTGCCAGCAGCGTCCCCCTGAATCAGCCCCAGCATTTT. Translation: CASSVPLNQPQHF.

This chain connects TRBV19 to TRBJ1-5; D is unclear. From germline, CDR1 is LNHDA and CDR2 SQIVND (reference sequence). The CDR3 has 14 amino acids. V lost 3 bases and J 3 bases, leaving 9 bases between the germline ends. In nucleotides, the CDR3 is TGTGCCAGTAGTATTTTGCAGGTCAATCAGCCCCAGCATTTT. It yields the protein CASSILQVNQPQHF.

CDR3: CASSSPSGGNQPQHF. The CDR3 region has the DNA TGTGCCAGCAGCTCGCCCTCAGGGGGCAATCAGCCCCAGCATTTT. The chain recombines TRBV6-5 with TRBJ1-5, with D perhaps matching TRBD1 (6 bases). Trimming cost V 6 bases and J 2 bases, with 14 bases left between them. CDR3 size: 15 residues. Looked up from germline, CDR1 is MNHEY and CDR2 is SVGAGI.

The V call is TRBV9, the J call TRBJ2-5; tentative D call: TRBD2 (6 bases). The J call could be wrong; TRBJ2-7 is a better fit for the DNA end. The CDR3 spans 16 residues. CDR1 is SGDLS and CDR2 is YYNGEE in the germline V gene. For the CDR3, the DNA is TGTGCCAGCAGCGAGGGGTCAGCGGGTGGTGCCTACGAGCAGTACTTC. Its translation is CASSEGSAGGAYEQYF.

The sample holds a few counts of this clone. This chain connects TRBV28 to TRBJ2-7, with 14 bases aligning to TRBD2. The CDR3 covers 15 residues. The V segment lost 2 bases and the J segment 5 bases; nucleotides outside the gene matches: 2. CDR1 is MDHEN and CDR2 is SYDVKM in the germline V gene. The DNA for the CDR3 is TGTGCCAGCAGTTTAGGGACTAGCGGGAGTGACGAGCAGTACTTC. The encoded protein is CASSLGTSGSDEQYF.

The chain joins TRBV28 to TRBJ1-5; D is undetermined. The length of the CDR3 is 12 residues. Germline lookup yields CDR1 MDHEN and CDR2 SYDVKM. Trimming pared 5 bases from V and 7 bases from J, leaving 9 bases between. CDR3 residues: CASSTGDQPQHF. For the CDR3, the DNA is TGTGCCAGCAGTACGGGAGACCAGCCCCAGCATTTT.

V gene TRBV29-1 combines with J gene TRBJ2-7; TRBD2 agrees at 7 bases. Germline lookup yields CDR1 SQVTM and CDR2 ANQGSEA. This CDR3 is 12 amino acids long. V lost 4 bases and J lost 3; bases outside the gene matches: 3. CDR3 loop: CSVVGGSYEQYF. The CDR3 bases are TGCAGCGTTGTCGGCGGGAGCTACGAGCAGTACTTC.

J is TRBJ1-2 and V is TRBV27; D gene ambiguous. V was cut by 3 bases and J by 0 bases, with 14 bases left in between. The length of the CDR3 is 16 residues. Germline values: CDR1 MNHEY, CDR2 SMNVEV (reference sequence). The CDR3 sequence is CASSLSSGGPNYGYTF. CDR3 in DNA: TGTGCCAGCAGTTTGAGTTCCGGCGGGCCTAACTATGGCTACACCTTC.

This sequence joins TRBV7-2 and TRBJ2-7, with 7 positions matching TRBD2. The V and J ends lost 5 bases and 5 bases, in that order; junction bases with no gene match: 9. CDR3 length equals 14 residues. Germline CDR1 SGHTA, CDR2 FQGNSA. The CDR3 region is CASSPNMSGNEQYF. The CDR3 DNA is TGTGCCAGCAGCCCAAATATGAGCGGGAACGAGCAGTACTTC. The full variable domain, with the rest looked up from reference TRBV7-2 and TRBJ2-7, is GAGVSQSPSNKVTEKGKDVELRCDPISGHTALYWYRQSLGQGLEFLIYFQGNSAPDKSGLPSDRFSAERTGGSVSTLTIQRTQQEDSAVYLCASSPNMSGNEQYFGPGTRLTVT.

This clone showed up just a few times. V usage is TRBV13 and J usage is TRBJ2-7, with D tentatively TRBD1 (5 bases). The CDR3 extends over 13 amino acids. V lost 4 bases and J lost 3, with 10 bases in between. Germline V gene lookup returns CDR1 PRHDT and CDR2 FYEKMQ (reference sequence). DNA for the CDR3: TGTGCCAGCAGCTCAAGAAGGGGCTACGAGCAGTACTTC. Translated: CASSSRRGYEQYF.